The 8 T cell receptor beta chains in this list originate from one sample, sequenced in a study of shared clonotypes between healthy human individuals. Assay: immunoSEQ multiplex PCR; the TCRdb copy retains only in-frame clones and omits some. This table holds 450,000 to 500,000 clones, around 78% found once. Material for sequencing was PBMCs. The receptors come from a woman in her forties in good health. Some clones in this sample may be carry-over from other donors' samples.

The CDR3 protein is CASSLWGNTEAFF. In DNA form, the CDR3 reads TGTGCCAGCAGTTTATGGGGGAACACTGAAGCTTTCTTT. The genes are TRBV28 and TRBJ1-1; D unclear. Germline V gene sequence: CDR1 MDHEN, CDR2 SYDVKM. CDR3 size: 13 residues. V dropped 0 bases and J dropped 1 base, with 3 bases sitting between them.

The chain's CDR3 is CASSLSGPIGTDTQYF. CDR3 in DNA: TGTGCCAGCAGCTTAAGCGGCCCCATAGGCACAGATACGCAGTATTTT. The rearrangement uses TRBV11-2 and TRBJ2-3; D perhaps matches TRBD2 (5 bases). Trimming stripped 2 bases from V and 1 base from J, with 13 bases between. Germline CDR1 and CDR2: SGHAT and FQNNGV. The CDR3 is made up of 16 amino acids.

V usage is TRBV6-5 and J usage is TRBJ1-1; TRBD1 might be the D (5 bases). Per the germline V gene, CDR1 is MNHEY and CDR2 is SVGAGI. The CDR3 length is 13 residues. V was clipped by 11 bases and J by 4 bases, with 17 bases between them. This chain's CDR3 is CASLVTGTTEAFF. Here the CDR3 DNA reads TGTGCCTCCCTCGTAACCGGGACCACTGAAGCTTTCTTT.

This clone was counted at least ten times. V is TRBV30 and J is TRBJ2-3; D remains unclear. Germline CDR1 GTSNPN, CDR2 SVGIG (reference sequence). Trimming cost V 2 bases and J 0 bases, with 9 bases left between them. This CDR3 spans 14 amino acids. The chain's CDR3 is CAWSLKHSTDTQYF. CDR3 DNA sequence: TGTGCCTGGAGTTTAAAACATAGCACAGATACGCAGTATTTT. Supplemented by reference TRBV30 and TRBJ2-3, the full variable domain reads SQTIHQWPATLVQPVGSPLSLECTVEGTSNPNLYWYRQAAGRGLQLLFYSVGIGQISSEVPQNLSASRPQDRQFILSSKKLLLSDSGFYLCAWSLKHSTDTQYFGPGTRLTVL.

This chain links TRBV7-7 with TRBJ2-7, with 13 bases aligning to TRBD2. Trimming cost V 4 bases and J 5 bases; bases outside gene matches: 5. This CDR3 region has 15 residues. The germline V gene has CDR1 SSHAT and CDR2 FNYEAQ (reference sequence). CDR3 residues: CASSSGTSGTNEQYF. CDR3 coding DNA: TGTGCCAGCAGCTCCGGGACTAGCGGGACCAACGAGCAGTACTTC. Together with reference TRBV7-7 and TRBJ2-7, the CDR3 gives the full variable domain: GAGVSQSPRYKVTKRGQDVTLRCDPISSHATLYWYQQALGQGPEFLTYFNYEAQPDKSGLPSDRFSAERPEGSISTLTIQRTEQRDSAMYRCASSSGTSGTNEQYFGPGTRLTVT.

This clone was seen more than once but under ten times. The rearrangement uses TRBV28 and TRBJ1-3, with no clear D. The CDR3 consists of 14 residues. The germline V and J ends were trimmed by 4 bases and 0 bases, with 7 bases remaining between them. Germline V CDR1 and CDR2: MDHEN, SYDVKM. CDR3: CASSSGHSGNTIYF. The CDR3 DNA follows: TGTGCCAGCAGTTCAGGTCACTCTGGAAACACCATATATTTT.

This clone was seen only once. In DNA, the CDR3 is TGTGCCAGTAGTATAAGTGGCGGGAGCTTCTACGAGCAGTACTTC. The encoded protein is CASSISGGSFYEQYF. This rearrangement joins TRBV19 to TRBJ2-7; TRBD2 matches 7 bases. CDR3 size: 15 residues. V was clipped by 2 bases and J by 3 bases; unmatched bases: 7. Germline CDR1 LNHDA, CDR2 SQIVND (reference sequence).

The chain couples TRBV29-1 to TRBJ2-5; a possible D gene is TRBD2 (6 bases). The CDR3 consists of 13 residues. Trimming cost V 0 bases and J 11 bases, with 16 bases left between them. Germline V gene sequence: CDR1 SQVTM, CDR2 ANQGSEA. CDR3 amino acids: CSVEETRVGEQYF. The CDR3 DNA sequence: TGCAGCGTTGAAGAGACTAGGGTTGGTGAGCAGTACTTC.